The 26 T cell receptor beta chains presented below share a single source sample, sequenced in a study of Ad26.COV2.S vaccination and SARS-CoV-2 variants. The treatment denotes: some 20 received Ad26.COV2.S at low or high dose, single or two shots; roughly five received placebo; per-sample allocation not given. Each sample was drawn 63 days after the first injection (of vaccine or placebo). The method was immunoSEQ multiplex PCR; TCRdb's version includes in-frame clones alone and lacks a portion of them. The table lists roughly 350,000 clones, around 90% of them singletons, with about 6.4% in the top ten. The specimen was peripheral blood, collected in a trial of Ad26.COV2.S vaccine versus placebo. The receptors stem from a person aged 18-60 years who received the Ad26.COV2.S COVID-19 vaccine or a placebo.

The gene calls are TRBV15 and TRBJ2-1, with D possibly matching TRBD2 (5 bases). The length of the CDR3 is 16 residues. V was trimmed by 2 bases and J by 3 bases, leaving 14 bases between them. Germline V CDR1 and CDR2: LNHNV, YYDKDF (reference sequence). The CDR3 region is CATSRNLPGNYNEQFF. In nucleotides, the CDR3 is TGTGCCACCAGCAGAAACCTCCCCGGGAACTACAATGAGCAGTTCTTC.

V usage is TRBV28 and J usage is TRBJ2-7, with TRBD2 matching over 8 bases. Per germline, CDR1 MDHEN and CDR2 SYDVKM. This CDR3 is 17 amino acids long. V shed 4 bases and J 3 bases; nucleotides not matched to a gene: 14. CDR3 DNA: TGTGCCAGCAGTTCCCCTTCGGGCGGGAGGCTACACTACGAGCAGTACTTC. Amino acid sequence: CASSSPSGGRLHYEQYF.

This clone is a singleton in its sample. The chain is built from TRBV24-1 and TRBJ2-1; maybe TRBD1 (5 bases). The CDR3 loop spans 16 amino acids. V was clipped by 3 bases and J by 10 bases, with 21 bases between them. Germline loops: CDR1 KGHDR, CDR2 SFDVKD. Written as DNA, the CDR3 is TGTGCCACCAGTGATCCGGGCAGGGTTGAAATCGGAGAGCAGTTCTTC. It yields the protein CATSDPGRVEIGEQFF.

The CDR3 sequence: CASSPLVATEAFF. CDR3 nucleotide sequence: TGTGCCAGCTCACCTCTTGTGGCCACTGAAGCTTTCTTT. The chain couples TRBV18 to TRBJ1-1; no definite D call. The germline V and J ends were trimmed by 3 bases and 4 bases, with 9 bases remaining between them. Germline assignment: CDR1 KGHSH and CDR2 LQKENI. The CDR3 spans 13 residues.

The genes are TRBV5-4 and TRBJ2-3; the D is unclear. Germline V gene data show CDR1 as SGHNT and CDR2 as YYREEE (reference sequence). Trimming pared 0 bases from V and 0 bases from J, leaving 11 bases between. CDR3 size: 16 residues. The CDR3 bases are TGTGCCAGCAGCTTGGAAACGGTGGGGAGCACAGATACGCAGTATTTT. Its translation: CASSLETVGSTDTQYF.

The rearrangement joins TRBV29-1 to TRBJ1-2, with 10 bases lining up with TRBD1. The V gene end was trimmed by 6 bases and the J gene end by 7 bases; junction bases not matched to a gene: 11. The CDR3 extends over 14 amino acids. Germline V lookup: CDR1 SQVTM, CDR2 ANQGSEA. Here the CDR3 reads CSVPKAGQGSGYTF. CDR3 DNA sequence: TGCAGCGTCCCCAAGGCGGGACAGGGGAGTGGCTACACCTTC.

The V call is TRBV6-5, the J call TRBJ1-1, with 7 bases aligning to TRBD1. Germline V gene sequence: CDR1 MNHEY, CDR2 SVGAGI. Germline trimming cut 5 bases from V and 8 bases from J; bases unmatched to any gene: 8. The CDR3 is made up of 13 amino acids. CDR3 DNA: TGTGCCAGCAGTCGGCAGGGGGTCGGGGAAGCTTTCTTT. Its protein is CASSRQGVGEAFF.

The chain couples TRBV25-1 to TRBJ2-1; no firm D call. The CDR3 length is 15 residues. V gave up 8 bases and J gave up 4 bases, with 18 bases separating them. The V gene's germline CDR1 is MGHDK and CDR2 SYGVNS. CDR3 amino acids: CASRPALGEYNEQFF. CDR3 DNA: TGTGCCAGCCGCCCGGCCTTGGGCGAATACAATGAGCAGTTCTTC.

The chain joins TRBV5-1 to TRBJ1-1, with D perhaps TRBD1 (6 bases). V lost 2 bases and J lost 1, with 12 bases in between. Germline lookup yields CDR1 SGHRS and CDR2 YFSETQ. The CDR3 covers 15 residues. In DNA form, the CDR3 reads TGCGCCAGCAGCTTCACCGGACAGCAGAACACTGAAGCTTTCTTT. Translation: CASSFTGQQNTEAFF.

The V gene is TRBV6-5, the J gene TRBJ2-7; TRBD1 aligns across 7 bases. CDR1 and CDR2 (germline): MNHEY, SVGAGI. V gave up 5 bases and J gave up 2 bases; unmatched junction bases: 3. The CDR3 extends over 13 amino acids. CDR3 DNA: TGTGCCAGCAGTCCAGGGGGAACCTACGAGCAGTACTTC. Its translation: CASSPGGTYEQYF.

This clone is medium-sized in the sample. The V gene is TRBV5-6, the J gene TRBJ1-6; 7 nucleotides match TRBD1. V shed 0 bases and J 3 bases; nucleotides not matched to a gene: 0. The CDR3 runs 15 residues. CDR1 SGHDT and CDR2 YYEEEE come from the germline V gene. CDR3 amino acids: CASSLDRGYNSPLHF. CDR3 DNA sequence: TGTGCCAGCAGCTTGGACAGGGGCTATAATTCACCCCTCCACTTT.

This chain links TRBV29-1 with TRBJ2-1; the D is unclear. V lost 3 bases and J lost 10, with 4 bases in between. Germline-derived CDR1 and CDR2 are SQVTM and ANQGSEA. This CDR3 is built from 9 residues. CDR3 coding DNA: TGCAGCGTTGAGGTAGAGCAGTTCTTC. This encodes CSVEVEQFF.

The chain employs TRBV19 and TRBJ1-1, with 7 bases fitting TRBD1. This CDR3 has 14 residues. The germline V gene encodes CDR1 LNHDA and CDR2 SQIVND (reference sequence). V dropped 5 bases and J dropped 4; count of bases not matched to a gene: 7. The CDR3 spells CASSPRGRVTEAFF. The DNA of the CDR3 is TGTGCCAGTAGTCCGAGGGGGCGAGTCACTGAAGCTTTCTTT.

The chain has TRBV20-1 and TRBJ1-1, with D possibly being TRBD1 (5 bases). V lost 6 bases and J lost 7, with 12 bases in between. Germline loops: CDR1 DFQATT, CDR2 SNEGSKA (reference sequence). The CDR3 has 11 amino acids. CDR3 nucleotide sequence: TGCAGTGCCGGGACTGACGTTGAAGCTTTCTTT. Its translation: CSAGTDVEAFF.

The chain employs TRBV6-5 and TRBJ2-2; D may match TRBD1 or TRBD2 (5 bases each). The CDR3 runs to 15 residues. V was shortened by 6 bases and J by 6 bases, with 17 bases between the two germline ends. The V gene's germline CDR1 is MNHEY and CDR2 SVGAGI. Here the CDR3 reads CASSREVQGAGELFF. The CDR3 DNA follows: TGTGCCAGCAGCCGCGAGGTCCAGGGAGCCGGGGAGCTGTTTTTT.

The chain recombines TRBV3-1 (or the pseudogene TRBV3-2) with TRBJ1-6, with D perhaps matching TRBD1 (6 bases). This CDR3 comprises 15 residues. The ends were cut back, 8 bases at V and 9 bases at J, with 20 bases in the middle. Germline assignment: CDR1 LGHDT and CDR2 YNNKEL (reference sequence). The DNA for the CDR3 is TGTGCCAGCGAACCGGGGGGCGAGAGGGGTTCACCCCTCCACTTT. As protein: CASEPGGERGSPLHF.

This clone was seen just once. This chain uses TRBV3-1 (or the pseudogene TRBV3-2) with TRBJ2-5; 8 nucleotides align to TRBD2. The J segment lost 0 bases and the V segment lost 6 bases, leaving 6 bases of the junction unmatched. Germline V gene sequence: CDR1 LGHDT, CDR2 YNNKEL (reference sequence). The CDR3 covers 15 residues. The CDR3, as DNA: TGTGCCAGCAGTCCGGGGGGGTGGTACCAAGAGACCCAGTACTTC. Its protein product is CASSPGGWYQETQYF.

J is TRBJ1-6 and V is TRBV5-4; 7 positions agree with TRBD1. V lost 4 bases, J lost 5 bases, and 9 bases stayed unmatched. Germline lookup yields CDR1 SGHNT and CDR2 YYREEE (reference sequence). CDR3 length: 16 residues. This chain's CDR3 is CASSHGTETNNSPLHF. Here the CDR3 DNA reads TGTGCCAGCAGCCACGGGACAGAGACAAATAATTCACCCCTCCACTTT.

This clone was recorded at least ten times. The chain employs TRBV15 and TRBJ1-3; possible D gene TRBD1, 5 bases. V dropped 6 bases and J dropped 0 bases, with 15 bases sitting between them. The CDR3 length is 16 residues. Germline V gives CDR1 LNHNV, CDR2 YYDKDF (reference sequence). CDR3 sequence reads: CATRRHFGGSGNTIYF. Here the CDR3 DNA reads TGTGCCACCAGGCGTCATTTCGGGGGCTCTGGAAACACCATATATTTT.

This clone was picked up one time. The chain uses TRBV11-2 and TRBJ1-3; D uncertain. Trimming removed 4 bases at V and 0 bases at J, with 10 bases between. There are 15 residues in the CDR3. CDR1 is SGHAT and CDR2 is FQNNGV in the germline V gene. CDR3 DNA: TGTGCCAGCAGCTCCCTACAAAACTCTGGAAACACCATATATTTT. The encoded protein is CASSSLQNSGNTIYF.

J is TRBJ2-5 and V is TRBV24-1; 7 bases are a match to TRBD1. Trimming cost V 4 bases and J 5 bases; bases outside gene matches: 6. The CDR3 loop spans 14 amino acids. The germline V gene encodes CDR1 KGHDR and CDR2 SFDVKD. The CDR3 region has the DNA TGTGCCACCAGTGAGGCCACAGGGGCTGAGACCCAGTACTTC. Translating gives CATSEATGAETQYF.

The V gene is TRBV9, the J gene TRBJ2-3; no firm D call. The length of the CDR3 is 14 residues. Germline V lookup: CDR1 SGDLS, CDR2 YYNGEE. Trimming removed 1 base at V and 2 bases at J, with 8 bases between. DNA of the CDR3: TGTGCCAGCAGCGTATCTAGTTACACAGATACGCAGTATTTT. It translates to CASSVSSYTDTQYF.

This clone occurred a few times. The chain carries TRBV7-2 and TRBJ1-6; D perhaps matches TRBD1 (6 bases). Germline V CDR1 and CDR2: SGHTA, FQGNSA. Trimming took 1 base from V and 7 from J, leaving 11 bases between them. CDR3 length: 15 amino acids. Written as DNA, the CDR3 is TGTGCCAGCAGCTTAGGGGGGACATCGAATTCACCCCTCCACTTT. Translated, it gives CASSLGGTSNSPLHF.

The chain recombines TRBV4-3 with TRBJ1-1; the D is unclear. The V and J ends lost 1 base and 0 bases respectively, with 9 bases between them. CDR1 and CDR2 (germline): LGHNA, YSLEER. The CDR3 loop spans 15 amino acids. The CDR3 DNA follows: TGCGCCAGCAGCCAAGGAGCTGTCATGAACACTGAAGCTTTCTTT. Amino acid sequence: CASSQGAVMNTEAFF.

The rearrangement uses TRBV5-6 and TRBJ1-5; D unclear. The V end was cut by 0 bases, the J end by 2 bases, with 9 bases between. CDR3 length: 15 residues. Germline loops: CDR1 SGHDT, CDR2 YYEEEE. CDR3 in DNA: TGTGCCAGCAGCTTGGGAGTAATCGGCAATCAGCCCCAGCATTTT. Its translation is CASSLGVIGNQPQHF. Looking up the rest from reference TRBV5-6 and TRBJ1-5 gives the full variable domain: DAGVTQSPTHLIKTRGQQVTLRCSPKSGHDTVSWYQQALGQGPQFIFQYYEEEERQRGNFPDRFSGHQFPNYSSELNVNALLLGDSALYLCASSLGVIGNQPQHFGDGTRLSIL.

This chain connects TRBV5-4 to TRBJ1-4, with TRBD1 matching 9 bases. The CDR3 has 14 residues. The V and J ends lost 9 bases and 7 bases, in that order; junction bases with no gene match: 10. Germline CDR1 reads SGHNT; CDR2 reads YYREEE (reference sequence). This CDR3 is CATRLQGAGEKLFF. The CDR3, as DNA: TGTGCCACCCGTCTACAGGGGGCCGGTGAAAAACTGTTTTTT.